The 30 T cell receptor beta chains listed next were all sequenced from one sample in a study of long-term antiretroviral therapy in people with HIV. Survey-level immunoSEQ v3.0 assays were run. Assay: immunoSEQ multiplex PCR; the TCRdb copy retains only in-frame clones and omits some. Here the sample spans almost 35,000 clones, 70% to 90% being singletons. This material consisted of unsorted PBMCs, taken roughly 2.8 years before starting antiretroviral therapy. The source of these receptors is a woman aged 25 to 39 with HIV.

The chain recombines TRBV27 with TRBJ1-5; D may be TRBD1 (5 bases). This CDR3 contains 16 residues. The V gene's germline CDR1 is MNHEY and CDR2 SMNVEV (reference sequence). Trimming took off 6 bases at V and 2 bases at J, with 17 bases between the two ends. CDR3 in amino acids: CASSARGGAGNQPQHF. CDR3 coding DNA: TGTGCCAGCAGCGCGCGAGGAGGGGCCGGCAATCAGCCCCAGCATTTT.

This clone appeared a single time. This sample also contains other DNA sequences that code for the same CDR3. The chain links TRBV5-6 to TRBJ1-1, with 7 bases matching TRBD1. The length of the CDR3 is 15 residues. V gave up 1 base and J gave up 1 base; unmatched junction bases: 4. The germline V gene has CDR1 SGHDT and CDR2 YYEEEE. This CDR3 reads CASSLLGTENTEAFF. CDR3 nucleotides: TGTGCCAGCAGCTTGCTAGGGACAGAGAACACTGAAGCTTTCTTT.

The rearrangement uses TRBV6-5 and TRBJ1-1; D is undetermined. The V and J ends lost 5 bases and 0 bases respectively, with 10 bases between them. CDR3 size: 14 residues. Germline assignment: CDR1 MNHEY and CDR2 SVGAGI. CDR3 residues: CASSPGFVNTEAFF. The CDR3 bases are TGTGCCAGCAGTCCCGGGTTCGTGAACACTGAAGCTTTCTTT.

CDR3 region: CASKPSTALIYGYTF. The CDR3 DNA sequence: TGTGCCAGTAAGCCCTCGACCGCTCTGATCTATGGCTACACCTTC. The chain uses TRBV19 and TRBJ1-2; D ambiguous. The CDR3 is made up of 15 amino acids. V lost 7 bases to trimming and J lost 4 bases, with 19 bases between them. Germline CDR1 is LNHDA and CDR2 is SQIVND (reference sequence).

The rearrangement links TRBV5-1 to TRBJ2-2; 7 nucleotides align to TRBD1. The junction had 6 bases not matched to a gene; V was cut back by 0 bases and J by 4 bases. Germline loops: CDR1 SGHRS, CDR2 YFSETQ. The CDR3 covers 16 residues. The CDR3, as DNA: TGCGCCAGCAGCTTGGAAGGGGACAGACCCACCGGGGAGCTGTTTTTT. Translating gives CASSLEGDRPTGELFF.

The chain uses TRBV6-1 and TRBJ2-1; 7 nucleotides align to TRBD2. The CDR3 loop spans 14 amino acids. From germline, CDR1 is MNHNS and CDR2 SASEGT. V gave up 6 bases and J gave up 6 bases; unmatched junction bases: 8. The CDR3 loop reads CASRGLAEANEQFF. The CDR3 bases are TGTGCCAGCAGGGGTCTAGCGGAGGCCAATGAGCAGTTCTTC.

With regard to this clone: Germline is not matched at one junction end, which may reflect a read error. J is TRBJ1-2 and V is TRBV6-5; D remains ambiguous. Germline V gives CDR1 MNHEY, CDR2 SVGAGI. CDR3 length equals 14 residues. The DNA for the CDR3 is TGTGCCAGCAGACCCCTACTGACGGAAATTGAGTCGATCTTC. Translated: CASRPLLTEIESIF.

This sequence joins TRBV12-5 and TRBJ2-2, with a weak D call TRBD1 (6 bases). V gave up 0 bases and J gave up 4 bases, with 9 bases separating them. CDR1 and CDR2 from the germline V gene are LGHNT and FRNRAP. The CDR3 sequence is 15 residues long. The chain's CDR3 is CASGLVQGFTGELFF. CDR3 nucleotide sequence: TGTGCTAGTGGTTTGGTTCAGGGGTTCACCGGGGAGCTGTTTTTT.

This clone has only a few counts. Other DNA sequences of this sample code for an identical CDR3. This sequence joins TRBV7-2 and TRBJ1-5; D is unresolved. With 1 base removed from V and 3 bases from J, the gap between germline ends came to 7 bases. Germline assignment: CDR1 SGHTA and CDR2 FQGNSA. The CDR3 spans 14 residues. Here the CDR3 reads CASSLVGDNQPQHF. Written as DNA, the CDR3 is TGTGCCAGCAGCTTAGTTGGGGACAATCAGCCCCAGCATTTT.

The chain joins TRBV4-1 to TRBJ2-3; D may be TRBD1 (6 bases). CDR1 MGHRA and CDR2 YSYEKL come from the germline V gene. The CDR3 extends over 16 amino acids. Trimming pared 1 base from V and 4 bases from J, leaving 15 bases between. The CDR3 is CASSQAAGRGPDTQYF. DNA for the CDR3: TGCGCCAGCAGCCAAGCCGCCGGCAGGGGTCCAGATACGCAGTATTTT.

This chain connects TRBV18 to TRBJ2-5, with D uncertain. Per germline, CDR1 KGHSH and CDR2 LQKENI. The CDR3 length is 12 residues. Trimming removed 3 bases from V and 2 bases from J, with 4 bases in between. CDR3 nucleotide sequence: TGTGCCAGCTCACCTTCTCAAGAGACCCAGTACTTC. This gives the protein CASSPSQETQYF.

The chain joins TRBV23-1 to TRBJ1-3, with 7 positions matching TRBD1. TRBV23-1 is given ORF status, its function remaining uncertain. This CDR3 has 14 residues. With 1 base clipped from V and 5 bases from J, the junction kept 2 bases outside the gene matches. In DNA, the CDR3 is TGCGCCAGCAGTCAATGGGACAGCCGAAACACCATATATTTT. This sequence encodes CASSQWDSRNTIYF.

In this sample, this clone turned up a few times. The chain recombines TRBV28 with TRBJ1-2; TRBD1 aligns across 9 bases. The germline gives CDR1 MDHEN, CDR2 SYDVKM. The length of the CDR3 is 14 residues. The ends lost 3 bases at V and 8 bases at J; junction bases unmatched: 7. CDR3 nucleotides: TGTGCCAGCAGTTTGGGGGGACAGGGTGGCGGCTACACCTTC. Its translation: CASSLGGQGGGYTF.

This clone was seen once. The rearrangement joins TRBV2 to TRBJ1-1, with D unclear. Trimming removed 3 bases at V and 0 bases at J, with 2 bases between. This CDR3 has 12 residues. The germline V gene has CDR1 SNHLY and CDR2 FYNNEI. CDR3 coding DNA: TGTGCCAGCAGTGAGCTGAACACTGAAGCTTTCTTT. This codes for CASSELNTEAFF.

This clone was observed a handful of times. The chain carries TRBV13 and TRBJ2-7; 8 nucleotides align to TRBD1. V lost 3 bases and J lost 7; bases outside the gene matches: 5. This CDR3 is 13 amino acids long. Looked up from germline, CDR1 is PRHDT and CDR2 is FYEKMQ (reference sequence). Here the CDR3 DNA reads TGTGCCAGCAGCTTGAGGACAGGGCGGGAGCAGTACTTC. Translating it yields CASSLRTGREQYF.

This chain joins TRBV7-8 and TRBJ2-7; tentative D call: TRBD1 (6 bases). V dropped 5 bases and J dropped 5 bases, with 13 bases sitting between them. The CDR3 contains 13 residues. Per germline, CDR1 SGHVS and CDR2 FQNEAQ. The CDR3 loop is CASSLDRLNEQYF. The DNA of the CDR3 is TGTGCCAGCAGCCTAGACAGGCTCAACGAGCAGTACTTC.

As DNA, the CDR3 is TGTGCCAGCAGTGAGGAGGCAGGGAGCTCCTACGAGCAGTACGTC. This sequence encodes CASSEEAGSSYEQYV. The rearrangement uses TRBV6-1 and TRBJ2-7; D may be TRBD1 or TRBD2 (5 bases each). V was clipped by 3 bases and J by 0 bases, with 12 bases between them. The CDR3 covers 15 residues. From germline, CDR1 is MNHNS and CDR2 SASEGT.

V is TRBV30 and J is TRBJ2-7, with unresolved D. Germline assignment: CDR1 GTSNPN and CDR2 SVGIG (reference sequence). The CDR3 loop spans 12 amino acids. V gave up 1 base and J gave up 5 bases, with 9 bases separating them. The CDR3 here is CAWSDETHEQYV. CDR3 DNA sequence: TGTGCCTGGAGTGACGAGACCCACGAGCAGTACGTC.

The CDR3 DNA is TGCGCCAGCAGCTTGAGACAGGGTGACACTGAAGCTTTCTTT. Protein product: CASSLRQGDTEAFF. The rearrangement links TRBV5-1 to TRBJ1-1; TRBD1 aligns across 7 bases. This CDR3 has 14 amino acids. CDR1 and CDR2 from the germline V gene are SGHRS and YFSETQ. Trimming removed 1 base from V and 3 bases from J; junction bases left unmatched: 3.

This clone was seen only a few times. V gene TRBV19 combines with J gene TRBJ1-5; no reliable D call. Germline CDR1 reads LNHDA; CDR2 reads SQIVND (reference sequence). The CDR3 has 13 amino acids. Trimming took off 3 bases at V and 5 bases at J, with 8 bases between the two ends. This CDR3 is CASSMQVYQPQHF. The CDR3 region has the DNA TGTGCCAGTAGTATGCAGGTTTATCAGCCCCAGCATTTT.

V gene TRBV9 combines with J gene TRBJ2-5, with 10 bases aligning to TRBD2. The CDR3 consists of 18 residues. Germline CDR1 SGDLS, CDR2 YYNGEE. After removal of 4 bases from V and 5 bases from J, the junction contained 17 bases not matched to a gene. The CDR3 nucleotides read TGTGCCAGCAGCCAAGCGGGGGGGGCCTTTAGTGTACAGGAGACCCAGTACTTC. Translation gives CASSQAGGAFSVQETQYF.

This chain connects TRBV2 to TRBJ2-3, with D possibly being TRBD2 (6 bases). Germline CDR1 is SNHLY and CDR2 is FYNNEI. This CDR3 has 13 residues. V lost 3 bases to trimming and J lost 11 bases, with 15 bases between them. The CDR3 sequence is CASSDRGTLEQYF. CDR3 sequence (DNA): TGTGCCAGCAGTGATAGAGGGACTCTTGAGCAGTATTTT. The full variable domain, with the rest looked up from reference TRBV2 and TRBJ2-3, is EPEVTQTPSHQVTQMGQEVILRCVPISNHLYFYWYRQILGQKVEFLVSFYNNEISEKSEIFDDQFSVERPDGSNFTLKIRSTKLEDSAMYFCASSDRGTLEQYFGPGTRLTVL.

This chain links TRBV12-5 with TRBJ1-2; D perhaps matches TRBD1 (5 bases). Deletions cut 5 bases from V and 6 bases from J, with 7 bases between. Germline V CDR1 and CDR2: LGHNT, FRNRAP. The CDR3 runs to 11 residues. The DNA for the CDR3 is TGTGCTAGTGGTGCGGGGGATGGCTACACCTTC. Protein: CASGAGDGYTF. Based on the CDR3 plus reference TRBV12-5 and TRBJ1-2, the full variable domain is DARVTQTPRHKVTEMGQEVTMRCQPILGHNTVFWYRQTMMQGLELLAYFRNRAPLDDSGMPKDRFSAEMPDATLATLKIQPSEPRDSAVYFCASGAGDGYTFGSGTRLTVV.

The gene calls are TRBV5-1 and TRBJ1-6; maybe TRBD1 (5 bases). V lost 5 bases and J lost 7, with 13 bases in between. The CDR3 extends over 14 amino acids. Germline CDR1 SGHRS, CDR2 YFSETQ. The CDR3, as DNA: TGCGCCAGCAGGACCGATGGGGGGAATTCACCCCTCCACTTT. Translating it yields CASRTDGGNSPLHF. Drawing the rest from reference TRBV5-1 and TRBJ1-6, the complete variable domain is KAGVTQTPRYLIKTRGQQVTLSCSPISGHRSVSWYQQTPGQGLQFLFEYFSETQRNKGNFPGRFSGRQFSNSRSEMNVSTLELGDSALYLCASRTDGGNSPLHFGNGTRLTVT.

V and J are TRBV14 and TRBJ2-2; D not resolved. In germline, CDR1 is SGHDN, CDR2 FVKESK. V lost 5 bases and J lost 1, with 8 bases in between. The CDR3 consists of 14 residues. CDR3 in amino acids: CASSFRENTGELFF. The DNA for the CDR3 is TGTGCCAGCAGCTTCAGAGAGAACACCGGGGAGCTGTTTTTT.

The chain recombines TRBV7-9 with TRBJ2-1; 10 bases line up with TRBD2. Germline-derived CDR1 and CDR2 are SEHNR and FQNEAQ (reference sequence). Trimming cost V 5 bases and J 13 bases; bases outside gene matches: 17. This CDR3 has 16 residues. The CDR3 region has the DNA TGTGCCAGCAGCCGACCCCTAGCGGGGGCGTCTCCCCCACAGTTCTTC. Protein: CASSRPLAGASPPQFF.

The chain employs TRBV2 and TRBJ2-7; D possibly uses TRBD1 or TRBD2 (6 bases each). CDR1 and CDR2 from the germline V gene are SNHLY and FYNNEI. Trimming left V 0 bases short and J 8 bases short, with 23 bases between. This CDR3 is built from 17 residues. In DNA, the CDR3 is TGTGCCAGCAGTGAAGCTCCCCGGGGGCCCCCCGCAGGGAAGCAGTACGTC. Protein: CASSEAPRGPPAGKQYV.

This clone has more than one count but fewer than ten. The V call is TRBV7-2, the J call TRBJ2-1; 9 nucleotides line up with TRBD2. The length of the CDR3 is 15 residues. The trim removed 3 bases at V and 8 bases at J, leaving 8 bases unmatched. Germline V gene sequence: CDR1 SGHTA, CDR2 FQGNSA. CDR3 DNA: TGTGCCAGCAGCTTTACGGGCGGGGGGGCACATGAGCAGTTCTTC. Translated: CASSFTGGGAHEQFF.

This chain joins TRBV25-1 and TRBJ1-2, with D unresolved. The CDR3 is 13 amino acids. V lost 0 bases and J 4 bases, leaving 6 bases between the germline ends. Germline V gives CDR1 MGHDK, CDR2 SYGVNS. Written as DNA, the CDR3 is TGTGCCAGCAGTGAATATAGCGGCTATGGCTACACCTTC. It codes for CASSEYSGYGYTF.

The rearrangement links TRBV10-3 to TRBJ2-2; D is perhaps TRBD2 (5 bases). CDR3 size: 13 residues. Germline V gives CDR1 ENHRY, CDR2 SYGVKD. The germline V and J ends were trimmed by 11 bases and 1 base, with 11 bases remaining between them. The CDR3 spells CAVDGENTGELFF. The CDR3 region has the DNA TGTGCCGTGGACGGGGAGAACACCGGGGAGCTGTTTTTT.